Listed below are T cell receptor beta chains from one sample, sequenced in a study of persistence of HIV-infected CD4 T cells. For these receptors, no antigen is known. TCRdb keeps only in-frame clones here, not all; method: immunoSEQ multiplex PCR. The sample records 40,000 to 50,000 clones, around 80% being singletons. The input for sequencing was CD4+ T cells sorted from PBMCs after approximately 18-hour stimulation, taken from a patient who received antiretroviral therapy. The origin of the receptors is an adult man with HIV who was CMV-seropositive. CDR3s include the opening cysteine and the closing phenylalanine or tryptophan. A D gene is named only where the DNA matches it firmly. Not every row has a clone size; where given, it reads once, few, many or a size class.

>-|TRBV5-4|TRBJ1-1|-
CASSFNIRGNTEAFF
TGTGCCAGCAGCTTCAATATTCGGGGAAACACTGAAGCTTTCTTT
>-|TRBV29-1|TRBJ1-2|-
CSVNYMGGYTF
TGCAGCGTTAACTACATGGGGGGCTACACCTTC
>-|TRBV12-3/TRBV12-4|TRBJ2-7|-
CASSSLGGYEQYF
TGTGCCAGCAGTTCCCTAGGGGGCTACGAGCAGTACTTC
>TRBD1|TRBV27|TRBJ2-7|-
CASSYLKPGQGPSGQYF
TGTGCCAGCAGTTACCTAAAACCCGGACAGGGCCCCAGCGGGCAGTACTTC
>-|TRBV11-2|TRBJ2-5|few
CASSLGHGTQETQYF
TGTGCCAGCAGCTTGGGACACGGAACCCAAGAGACCCAGTACTTC
>-|TRBV5-1|TRBJ2-7|-
CASSLAEGGLYEQYF
TGCGCCAGCAGCTTGGCCGAGGGGGGGCTCTACGAGCAGTACTTC
>TRBD1|TRBV6-1|TRBJ1-2|-
CASSEGTGNYGYTF
TGTGCCAGCAGTGAAGGGACAGGGAACTATGGCTACACCTTC
>-|TRBV18|TRBJ1-4|-
CASSPRNRQDEKLFF
TGTGCCAGCTCACCCAGGAACCGTCAAGATGAAAAACTGTTTTTT
>TRBD1|TRBV4-2|TRBJ1-1|once
CASSQSGTANTEAFF
TGTGCCAGCAGCCAAAGCGGGACAGCGAACACTGAAGCTTTCTTT
>-|TRBV7-2|TRBJ1-2|few
CASSLQGINYGYTF
TGTGCCAGCAGCTTACAGGGAATTAACTATGGCTACACCTTC
>TRBD2|TRBV30|TRBJ2-3|-
CAWSVGLAGGGGTDTQYF
TGTGCCTGGAGTGTCGGACTAGCGGGAGGTGGTGGCACAGATACGCAGTATTTT
>-|TRBV7-9|TRBJ1-2|few
CASSLEINVHTF
TGTGCCAGCAGCTTAGAAATCAACGTACATACCTTC
>TRBD1|TRBV6-5|TRBJ2-7|once
CASRYFIQGARYWQYF
TGTGCCAGCAGGTACTTTATCCAGGGGGCCCGGTATTGGCAGTACTTC
>TRBD1|TRBV7-9|TRBJ1-1|-
CASSLRGTGRLGPEAFF
TGTGCCAGCAGCTTAAGGGGGACAGGGCGCCTTGGGCCTGAAGCTTTCTTT
>-|TRBV27|TRBJ1-6|few
CASSNLQVLEGSPLHF
TGTGCCAGCAGTAACCTACAGGTTTTGGAAGGTTCACCCCTCCACTTT
>-|TRBV12-3/TRBV12-4|TRBJ2-7|-
CASSPRFGEQYF
TGTGCCAGCAGTCCTCGGTTTGGCGAGCAGTACTTC
>TRBD1|TRBV7-2|TRBJ1-3|few
CASSPSQDRVVVGTIYF
TGTGCCAGCAGCCCAAGCCAGGACAGGGTGGTCGTGGGCACCATATATTTT
>TRBD2|TRBV24-1|TRBJ2-3|-
CATSDPTSGGSDTQYF
TGTGCCACCAGTGATCCTACTAGCGGGGGGTCCGATACGCAGTATTTT
>-|TRBV19|TRBJ2-7|-
CATSIGGQSYEQYF
TGTGCCACCTCGATAGGGGGGCAATCCTACGAGCAGTACTTC
>-|TRBV5-1|TRBJ1-3|once
CASSRLGALSGNTIYF
TGCGCCAGCAGCCGTCTCGGGGCGCTTTCTGGAAACACCATATATTTT
>-|TRBV30|TRBJ2-6|-
CAWSRLEGANVLTF
TGTGCCTGGAGTAGACTGGAAGGGGCCAACGTCCTGACTTTC